The present T cell receptor beta chain was sequenced within a study of breast tumors, draining lymph nodes, adjacent tissues. Study outcomes and limitations: Luminal-like breast cancer showed significantly higher tumor–nontumor repertoire similarity than basal-like. Findings are consistent with lymph node origin and intratumoral expansion of most tumor T cells. Tumor TCR diversity was below lymph nodes but above nontumor tissue.

This clonotype was counted ten times or more. The antigen is not known. TCRdb ran MiXCR on the multiplex PCR reads and lists one entry per CDR3 protein. Of about 110,000 distinct CDR3 sequences listed, 30% are singletons. The lymph nodes were axillary draining lymph nodes from breast cancer patients. The clonotype originates from a female donor with breast cancer. Some clones in this sample may be carry-over from other donors' samples. What was sequenced was axillary lymph node tissue.

CDR3 protein: CASSYSAVRGYTF. The CDR3 region has the DNA TGTGCCAGCAGTTACTCGGCCGTGCGTGGCTACACCTTC. The chain joins TRBV6-5 to TRBJ1-2, with no clear D. The germline V gene has CDR1 MNHEY and CDR2 SVGAGI. V was cut by 0 bases and J by 7 bases, with 9 bases left in between. The length of the CDR3 is 13 residues.